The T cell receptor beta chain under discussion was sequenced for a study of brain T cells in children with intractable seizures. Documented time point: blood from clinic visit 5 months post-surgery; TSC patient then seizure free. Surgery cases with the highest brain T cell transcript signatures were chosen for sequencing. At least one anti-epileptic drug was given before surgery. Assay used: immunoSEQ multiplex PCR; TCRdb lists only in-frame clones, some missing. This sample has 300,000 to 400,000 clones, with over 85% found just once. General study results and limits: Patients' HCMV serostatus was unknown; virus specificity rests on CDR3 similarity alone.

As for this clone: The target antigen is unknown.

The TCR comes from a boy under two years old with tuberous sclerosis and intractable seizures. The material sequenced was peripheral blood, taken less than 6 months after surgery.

The CDR3 DNA is TGTGCCAGTAGTACCAGCCCCGAGCTCCAGCATTTT. Translated: CASSTSPELQHF. The chain has TRBV19 and TRBJ1-5; D call uncertain. V was clipped by 4 bases and J by 12 bases, with 13 bases between them. CDR1 LNHDA and CDR2 SQIVND come from the germline V gene (reference sequence). This CDR3 has 12 residues.